Below, 24 T cell receptor beta chains from the same sample are listed, as sequenced in a study of T-cell memory formation after mild COVID-19. TCRdb ran MiXCR on the 5' RACE reads and lists one entry per CDR3 protein. The table records about 470,000 distinct CDR3 sequences, around 25% of them present only once. The sample consisted of PBMCs or a T cell subset sorted from them (not recorded which). The receptors here all came from an adult woman who had mild COVID-19 (a few samples of this study predate the infection). Cell type and time point are not known.

This clonotype has a handful of counts. V usage is TRBV20-1 and J usage is TRBJ2-7; 7 bases align to TRBD2. Germline V gene lookup returns CDR1 DFQATT and CDR2 SNEGSKA (reference sequence). Unmatched junction bases numbered 4, after V lost 3 bases and J lost 2 bases. The CDR3 length is 13 residues. Here the CDR3 reads CSARPAGAYEQYF. Written as DNA, the CDR3 is TGCAGTGCTAGGCCTGCGGGGGCCTACGAGCAGTACTTC.

This clonotype was found a few times. V gene TRBV27 combines with J gene TRBJ1-4; a weak D match, TRBD1 (6 bases). From germline, CDR1 is MNHEY and CDR2 SMNVEV (reference sequence). The CDR3 runs to 14 residues. V was trimmed by 5 bases and J by 11 bases, leaving 18 bases between them. CDR3 DNA: TGTGCCAGCAGTGCTATGGGATACCAGGGGAAACTGTTTTTT. Translating gives CASSAMGYQGKLFF.

The chain couples TRBV28 to TRBJ2-7; D ambiguous. V dropped 6 bases and J dropped 7 bases, with 16 bases sitting between them. The CDR3 is 13 residues long. CDR1 and CDR2 from the germline V gene are MDHEN and SYDVKM. This chain's CDR3 is CASRKVGLWEQYF. The CDR3 DNA sequence: TGTGCCAGCAGAAAGGTTGGGCTTTGGGAGCAGTACTTC.

V usage is TRBV7-2 and J usage is TRBJ1-2, with D unclear. The V end was cut by 5 bases, the J end by 7 bases, with 11 bases between. Germline values: CDR1 SGHTA, CDR2 FQGNSA. CDR3 length: 12 residues. As DNA, the CDR3 is TGTGCCAGCAGCCTAAATGGAGGTGGCTACACCTTC. Protein sequence: CASSLNGGGYTF.

The chain carries TRBV20-1 and TRBJ1-5; TRBD1 might be the D (6 bases). Trimming left V 1 base short and J 7 bases short, with 14 bases between. CDR3 length: 14 amino acids. Germline CDR1 is DFQATT and CDR2 is SNEGSKA (reference sequence). The CDR3 nucleotides read TGCAGTGCTAGAGCGGCGGGGGCGCAACAGCCCCAGCATTTT. It codes for CSARAAGAQQPQHF.

The V and J genes are TRBV9 and TRBJ2-2; D uncertain. CDR1 and CDR2 from the germline V gene are SGDLS and YYNGEE. V lost 3 bases to trimming and J lost 3 bases, with 9 bases between them. The CDR3 sequence is 14 residues long. CDR3 protein: CASSAWPDTGELFF. CDR3 coding DNA: TGTGCCAGCAGCGCTTGGCCGGACACCGGGGAGCTGTTTTTT. The full variable domain, its missing parts supplied by reference TRBV9 and TRBJ2-2, is DSGVTQTPKHLITATGQRVTLRCSPRSGDLSVYWYQQSLDQGLQFLIQYYNGEERAKGNILERFSAQQFPDLHSELNLSSLELGDSALYFCASSAWPDTGELFFGEGSRLTVL.

The CDR3 is CASSFNRESPLHF. In DNA, the CDR3 is TGCGCCAGCAGCTTCAACAGGGAATCACCCCTCCACTTT. This rearrangement joins TRBV5-1 to TRBJ1-6, with D possibly matching TRBD1 (6 bases). The CDR3 totals 13 residues. V gave up 2 bases and J gave up 10 bases, with 10 bases separating them. From germline, CDR1 is SGHRS and CDR2 YFSETQ.

The chain couples TRBV7-9 to TRBJ2-1, with 7 positions matching TRBD2. Germline CDR1 is SEHNR and CDR2 is FQNEAQ (reference sequence). V lost 5 bases and J lost 6; bases outside the gene matches: 10. CDR3 length: 15 residues. The CDR3 protein is CASSQSGGSVNEQFF. In DNA form, the CDR3 reads TGTGCCAGCAGCCAGTCAGGCGGGAGCGTCAATGAGCAGTTCTTC.

This clonotype was recorded a few times. The gene calls are TRBV12-3 or TRBV12-4 and TRBJ2-5; D unclear. The CDR3 consists of 12 residues. The ends were cut back, 3 bases at V and 7 bases at J, with 9 bases in the middle. The CDR3 protein is CASSLEARTQYF. CDR3 sequence (DNA): TGTGCCAGCAGTTTGGAAGCGAGGACCCAGTACTTC.

This clonotype was seen a handful of times. This chain connects TRBV20-1 to TRBJ1-5; TRBD1 agrees at 7 bases. V gave up 6 bases and J gave up 4 bases; unmatched junction bases: 15. CDR3 size: 16 residues. Germline loops: CDR1 DFQATT, CDR2 SNEGSKA (reference sequence). The CDR3 reads CSALGRGVVTNQPQHF. The DNA for the CDR3 is TGCAGTGCCTTGGGCAGGGGGGTTGTTACTAATCAGCCCCAGCATTTT.

This chain connects TRBV12-2 to TRBJ2-1; the D call in the table, TRBD1, was not verified against the DNA. TRBV12-2 is annotated as a pseudogene. The CDR3 has 14 residues. CDR3 bases: TGTGCAAGTCGCTTAATCGACAGGTACAATGAGCAGTTCTTC. It codes for CASRLIDRYNEQFF.

V and J are TRBV20-1 and TRBJ2-7, with 8 bases that match TRBD1. Trimming at V came to 0 bases and at J to 4 bases, leaving 2 bases not matched to a gene. Germline V lookup: CDR1 DFQATT, CDR2 SNEGSKA (reference sequence). The CDR3 has 13 amino acids. The CDR3 reads CSARDRGQYEQYF. The CDR3 DNA is TGCAGTGCTAGAGACAGGGGGCAGTACGAGCAGTACTTC.

This clonotype has only a few counts. This chain connects TRBV3-1 to TRBJ2-2, with D maybe TRBD2 (6 bases). Germline assignment: CDR1 LGHDT and CDR2 YNNKEL (reference sequence). The V gene lost 2 bases and the J gene lost 1 base, with 11 bases spanning the gap. The CDR3 contains 16 residues. This chain's CDR3 is CASSQLGGVNTGELFF. The CDR3 region has the DNA TGTGCCAGCAGCCAACTGGGGGGTGTGAACACCGGGGAGCTGTTTTTT.

The chain couples TRBV7-3 to TRBJ2-1; TRBD1 might be the D (6 bases). Germline loops: CDR1 SGHTA, CDR2 FQGTGA. The CDR3 is 16 residues long. Trimming removed 4 bases from V and 0 bases from J, with 13 bases in between. The CDR3 region has the DNA TGTGCCAGCAGCTCGCCCGGGACATTCTCCTACAATGAGCAGTTCTTC. It codes for CASSSPGTFSYNEQFF. Combining the CDR3 with reference TRBV7-3 and TRBJ2-1 gives the whole variable domain GAGVSQTPSNKVTEKGKYVELRCDPISGHTALYWYRQSLGQGPEFLIYFQGTGAADDSGLPNDRFFAVRPEGSVSTLKIQRTERGDSAVYLCASSSPGTFSYNEQFFGPGTRLTVL.

A remark on this clonotype: A clone one base away is much larger, so this may be a read error. V and J are TRBV5-5 and TRBJ2-7; 7 bases fit TRBD1. The germline gives CDR1 SGHKS, CDR2 YYEKEE (reference sequence). Trimming cost V 3 bases and J 5 bases; bases outside gene matches: 2. CDR3 length equals 12 residues. CDR3 in amino acids: CASSYTGDEQYF. In DNA, the CDR3 is TGTGCCAGCAGCTATACAGGGGACGAGCAGTACTTC.

The chain joins TRBV7-2 to TRBJ1-2, with D perhaps matching TRBD1 (5 bases). Between the trimmed V and J ends, which lost 4 bases and 4 bases, there was a span of 16 bases. Per the germline V gene, CDR1 is SGHTA and CDR2 is FQGNSA. The CDR3 is made up of 15 amino acids. Here the CDR3 reads CASSSGAGRSYGYTF. The CDR3 nucleotides are TGTGCCAGCAGCTCAGGCGCAGGGCGCTCCTATGGCTACACCTTC.

This rearrangement joins TRBV3-1 to TRBJ1-6, with unresolved D. There are 12 residues in the CDR3. Per germline, CDR1 LGHDT and CDR2 YNNKEL (reference sequence). Trimming took off 2 bases at V and 10 bases at J, with 6 bases between the two ends. CDR3 nucleotides: TGTGCCAGCAGCCAAAACATATCACCCCTCCACTTT. Translating it yields CASSQNISPLHF.

This clonotype was seen many times. This chain links TRBV6-6 with TRBJ2-7; D tentatively fits TRBD1 or TRBD2 (6 bases each). V was trimmed by 5 bases and J by 3 bases, leaving 14 bases between them. Germline lookup yields CDR1 MNHNY and CDR2 SVGAGI (reference sequence). This CDR3 spans 14 amino acids. The CDR3: CASSPGAGNYEQYF. CDR3 nucleotides: TGTGCCAGCAGTCCAGGGGCGGGAAACTACGAGCAGTACTTC.

The rearrangement links TRBV2 to TRBJ1-2, with D unclear. The V gene lost 2 bases and the J gene lost 3 bases, with 4 bases spanning the gap. Germline CDR1 SNHLY, CDR2 FYNNEI. The CDR3 has 12 residues. The CDR3 DNA sequence: TGTGCCAGCAGTGAATCCGACTATGGCTACACCTTC. Translating gives CASSESDYGYTF.

This clonotype has more than one count but fewer than ten. The rearrangement joins TRBV12-3 or TRBV12-4 to TRBJ1-1; D is undetermined. The CDR3 runs 18 residues. V was trimmed by 0 bases and J by 2 bases, leaving 19 bases between them. CDR3 coding DNA: TGTGCCAGCAGTTTAGCCCGACGAGAGGCAGGACTCAACACTGAAGCTTTCTTT. It is translated as CASSLARREAGLNTEAFF.

The V gene is TRBV6-5, the J gene TRBJ2-1; D possibly corresponds to TRBD2 (6 bases). CDR1 and CDR2 (germline): MNHEY, SVGAGI. The V end lost 2 bases, the J end lost 0 bases, and 17 bases lay between the germline ends. The CDR3 spans 18 residues. The CDR3 is CASSYPSRSGGSYNEQFF. As DNA, the CDR3 is TGTGCCAGCAGTTACCCTTCGAGGTCCGGGGGCTCCTACAATGAGCAGTTCTTC.

The V and J genes are TRBV27 and TRBJ2-2, with 7 bases that match TRBD1. There are 14 residues in the CDR3. The germline V gene has CDR1 MNHEY and CDR2 SMNVEV (reference sequence). V shed 6 bases and J 4 bases; nucleotides not matched to a gene: 5. CDR3: CASRPGQTTGELFF. Here the CDR3 DNA reads TGTGCCAGCAGGCCGGGACAGACCACCGGGGAGCTGTTTTTT.

The V and J genes are TRBV12-3 or TRBV12-4 and TRBJ2-5; TRBD1 is a possible D gene (6 bases). Trimming removed 5 bases from V and 1 base from J, with 14 bases in between. CDR3 length equals 15 residues. CDR3 sequence: CASSRTGHGQETQYF. The DNA for the CDR3 is TGTGCCAGCAGTCGTACGGGACACGGCCAAGAGACCCAGTACTTC.

The V call is TRBV9, the J call TRBJ1-1; D ambiguous. V was trimmed by 0 bases and J by 3 bases, leaving 9 bases between them. The CDR3 length is 14 residues. Germline V gene data show CDR1 as SGDLS and CDR2 as YYNGEE. In nucleotides, the CDR3 is TGTGCCAGCAGCGTAGAGAGTCAATACACTGAAGCTTTCTTT. This translates into CASSVESQYTEAFF.